This T cell receptor beta chain is drawn from a study of beta chain features in type 1 diabetes. Sequencing targeted expressed TCRB transcripts, as all isolated RNA had been reverse transcribed. Clones were read by immunoSEQ multiplex PCR, and TCRdb kept only the in-frame ones, dropping some. The sample carries 350,000 to 450,000 clones, over 12% recorded once. Germline values: CDR1 SGDLS, CDR2 YYNGEE. Trimming took off 4 bases at V and 3 bases at J, with 13 bases between the two ends. This CDR3 spans 14 amino acids. The sequence derives from a woman between 18 and 29 years old in good health. Material for sequencing was naive CD4+ T cells from blood. This chain uses TRBV9 with TRBJ1-1; D remains ambiguous. In nucleotides, the CDR3 is TGTGCCAGCAGCCCCCGCAGGAGGGACACTGAAGCTTTCTTT. This gives the protein CASSPRRRDTEAFF.